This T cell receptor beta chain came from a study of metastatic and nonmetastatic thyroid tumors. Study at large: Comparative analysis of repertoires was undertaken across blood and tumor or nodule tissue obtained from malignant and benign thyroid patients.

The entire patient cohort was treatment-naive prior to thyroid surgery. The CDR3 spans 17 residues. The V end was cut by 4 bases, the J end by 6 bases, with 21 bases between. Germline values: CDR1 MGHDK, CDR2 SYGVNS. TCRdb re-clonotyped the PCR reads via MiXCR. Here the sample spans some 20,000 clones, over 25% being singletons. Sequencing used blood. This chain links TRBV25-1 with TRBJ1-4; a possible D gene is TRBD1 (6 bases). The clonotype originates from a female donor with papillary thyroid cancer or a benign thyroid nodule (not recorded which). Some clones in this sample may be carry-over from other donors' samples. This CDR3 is CASSGYRENAVYEKLFF. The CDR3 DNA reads TGTGCCAGCAGTGGCTACAGGGAGAATGCCGTTTATGAAAAACTGTTTTTT.